Listed here are 10 T cell receptor beta chains from one sample, sequenced in a study of vaccination and CD4 T cells after COVID-19. Stated treatment: roughly 11-day PBMC culture with coronavirus spike peptide pools or control peptides (ViraFEST assay). Antigen specificity for these receptors is unknown. The study sequenced cultured CD4+ T cell DNA using the Oncomine TCR Beta short-read assay. Using its own MiXCR run on the PCR reads, TCRdb lists one record per CDR3 protein. The sample has nearly 15,000 distinct CDR3 sequences; about 44% are singletons. The sequencing sample was made of CD4+ T cells from blood, cultured in vitro. Receptors were obtained from a human donor who had recovered from COVID-19.

This clonotype was counted only a few times. The genes are TRBV5-1 and TRBJ1-5, with TRBD1 matching over 7 bases. CDR1 SGHRS and CDR2 YFSETQ come from the germline V gene. CDR3 length: 15 residues. V trimming: 0 bases; J trimming: 2 bases; junction bases outside the gene matches: 2. DNA of the CDR3: TGCGCCAGCAGCTTGGATGGGACAGGCAATCAGCCCCAGCATTTT. Its protein is CASSLDGTGNQPQHF.

The V and J genes are TRBV15 and TRBJ1-4, with D tentatively TRBD1 (6 bases). Germline CDR1 is LNHNV and CDR2 is YYDKDF (reference sequence). The CDR3 extends over 16 amino acids. Trimming left V 1 base short and J 0 bases short, with 9 bases between. The CDR3 DNA reads as TGTGCCACCAGCAGAGTCCCAGGGGCAACTAATGAAAAACTGTTTTTT. Its protein product is CATSRVPGATNEKLFF.

The rearrangement links TRBV12-3 or TRBV12-4 to TRBJ1-5, with 7 positions matching TRBD1. J lost 1 base, V lost 8 bases, and 8 bases had no gene match. The CDR3 has 15 amino acids. The CDR3 spells CASSQGGSSNQPQHF. CDR3 coding DNA: TGTGCCAGCTCTCAGGGGGGGAGCAGCAATCAGCCCCAGCATTTT.

The V gene is TRBV24-1, the J gene TRBJ2-2, with 7 bases matching TRBD2. Germline values: CDR1 KGHDR, CDR2 SFDVKD. The CDR3 contains 15 residues. J lost 4 bases, V lost 9 bases, and 10 bases had no gene match. In DNA, the CDR3 is TGTGCCACCGAATTCGCCGGGACTACCACCGGGGAGCTGTTTTTT. Protein sequence: CATEFAGTTTGELFF.

The rearrangement joins TRBV2 to TRBJ1-3; no definite D call. CDR1 is SNHLY, CDR2 FYNNEI, per germline. The CDR3 runs to 14 residues. The V and J ends lost 7 bases and 0 bases respectively, with 10 bases between them. CDR3 residues: CASKYSSSGNTIYF. Here the CDR3 DNA reads TGTGCCAGCAAATACAGCTCCTCTGGAAACACCATATATTTT.

The chain carries TRBV20-1 and TRBJ2-7, with 13 bases aligning to TRBD2. V dropped 0 bases and J dropped 3; count of bases not matched to a gene: 5. CDR1 is DFQATT, CDR2 SNEGSKA, per germline (reference sequence). The CDR3 has 16 amino acids. The CDR3 reads CSARDPRLAGGYEQYF. CDR3 DNA sequence: TGCAGTGCTAGAGATCCCAGACTAGCGGGGGGCTACGAGCAGTACTTC.

This chain links TRBV7-9 with TRBJ1-2; 10 bases align to TRBD1. The CDR3 length is 13 residues. CDR1 is SEHNR and CDR2 is FQNEAQ in the germline V gene (reference sequence). V dropped 7 bases and J dropped 2; count of bases not matched to a gene: 1. CDR3 in amino acids: CASTGQGNYGYTF. The CDR3, as DNA: TGTGCCAGCACGGGACAGGGGAACTATGGCTACACCTTC.

The J gene is TRBJ2-1, the V gene TRBV7-2, with 15 bases lining up with TRBD2. The CDR3 covers 18 residues. CDR1 is SGHTA, CDR2 FQGNSA, per germline. The V segment lost 4 bases and the J segment 2 bases; nucleotides outside the gene matches: 6. The CDR3 region has the DNA TGTGCCAGCAGCTCAAACGGACTAGCGGGAGGGGCCTACAATGAGCAGTTCTTC. It translates to CASSSNGLAGGAYNEQFF.

A few counts support this clonotype. At one end the junction does not follow the germline gene, possibly because of a read error. This chain connects TRBV5-1 to TRBJ1-2; perhaps TRBD1 as D (5 bases). Germline CDR1 and CDR2: SGHRS and YFSETQ. There are 15 residues in the CDR3. CDR3 residues: CASSPRGGIDYDYTF. The CDR3 nucleotides read TGCGCCAGCAGCCCCCGGGGGGGGATCGACTATGACTACACCTTC.

The chain combines TRBV5-8 with TRBJ1-1; no clear D. Germline loops: CDR1 SGHTS, CDR2 YDEGEE. The CDR3 is 14 residues long. V lost 1 base and J 4 bases, leaving 11 bases between the germline ends. The CDR3 nucleotides are TGTGCCAGCAGCTTGTGGGTCACGGGCACTGAAGCTTTCTTT. Protein product: CASSLWVTGTEAFF.